The clone carrying this T cell receptor beta chain has just a few counts. These data belong to a study of blood T cell repertoires in COVID-19. Study context: COVID-19 samples collected from the United States, Italy and Spain covered acute and convalescent phases. PBMCs, B-cell-depleted T cells, or T cells provided the cDNA or gDNA that made up the material.

The CDR3 has 15 amino acids. Germline V gives CDR1 LGHDT, CDR2 YNNKEL (reference sequence). The V end was cut by 4 bases, the J end by 7 bases, with 14 bases between. Original handling: How many nucleated cells were present was estimated from reference gene primer amplification. TCRdb's copy holds only in-frame clones and misses some; the assay was immunoSEQ multiplex PCR. The V and J calls and the clone size are those of that table, but D and trimming were determined from the DNA. Counted here are about 190,000 clones, less than 80% occurring once; the ten biggest clones make up roughly an eighth. The rearrangement joins TRBV3-1 (or the pseudogene TRBV3-2) to TRBJ1-6; D might be TRBD1 (6 bases). Sequenced material: peripheral blood. The receptor was isolated from a woman between 50 and 59 years old with acute or convalescent COVID-19. The CDR3 spells CASSPARQGNSPLHF. The CDR3 nucleotides read TGTGCCAGCAGCCCCGCGCGCCAGGGGAATTCACCCCTCCACTTT.